The 14 T cell receptor beta chains in this list originate from one sample, sequenced in a study of blood T cell repertoires in COVID-19. Generated by immunoSEQ multiplex PCR, the TCRdb table keeps only in-frame clones and is missing some. In the table there are over 35,000 clones, about 80% of which are singletons. Sequenced: peripheral blood. All receptors derive from a human donor with acute or convalescent COVID-19. The donor label of this sample is uncertain.

The chain couples TRBV28 to TRBJ1-2; 7 positions match TRBD1. Germline assignment: CDR1 MDHEN and CDR2 SYDVKM. The CDR3 has 14 residues. Trimming cost V 5 bases and J 4 bases; bases outside gene matches: 7. The CDR3 nucleotides are TGTGCCAGCAGTCAGGGGGGAACCTTCTATGGCTACACCTTC. Protein: CASSQGGTFYGYTF.

V is TRBV27 and J is TRBJ1-1; D is ambiguous. Trimming left V 4 bases short and J 1 base short, with 10 bases between. This CDR3 has 14 residues. Germline CDR1 MNHEY, CDR2 SMNVEV (reference sequence). CDR3 DNA sequence: TGTGCCAGCAGTTGGGGAGTTGGGAACACTGAAGCTTTCTTT. It is translated as CASSWGVGNTEAFF.

Here the CDR3 reads CATSRDGLPSGANVLTF. The CDR3 DNA reads as TGTGCCACCAGCAGAGACGGACTTCCCTCTGGGGCCAACGTCCTGACTTTC. This chain joins TRBV15 and TRBJ2-6, with a possible D match to TRBD2 (5 bases). Deletions cut 0 bases from V and 0 bases from J, with 9 bases between. The CDR3 contains 17 residues. Germline assignment: CDR1 LNHNV and CDR2 YYDKDF (reference sequence).

The rearrangement links TRBV7-6 to TRBJ2-3; 7 nucleotides agree with TRBD2. The V gene end was trimmed by 5 bases and the J gene end by 1 base; junction bases not matched to a gene: 9. Germline assignment: CDR1 SGHVS and CDR2 FNYEAQ. The CDR3 sequence is 16 residues long. CDR3 bases: TGTGCCAGCAGCCACGGGGGGTTGGTTGGCACAGATACGCAGTATTTT. Protein product: CASSHGGLVGTDTQYF.

This clone showed up just once. The chain is built from TRBV5-3 and TRBJ2-7; perhaps TRBD1 as D (5 bases). TRBV5-3 is filed as an ORF, its function uncertain. V dropped 1 base and J dropped 0 bases, with 17 bases sitting between them. This CDR3 comprises 17 residues. The chain's CDR3 is CARSLWGRSEYSYEQYF. The CDR3 region has the DNA TGTGCCAGAAGCTTGTGGGGCAGGAGTGAGTACTCCTACGAGCAGTACTTC.

This chain connects TRBV3-1 (or the pseudogene TRBV3-2) to TRBJ1-6; D may be TRBD1 (6 bases). Trimming stripped 6 bases from V and 6 bases from J, with 18 bases between. CDR1 is LGHDT and CDR2 is YNNKEL in the germline V gene (reference sequence). The CDR3 runs 16 residues. CDR3 loop: CASRRGFDSPNSPLHF. As DNA, the CDR3 is TGTGCCAGCAGGAGGGGGTTCGACAGCCCTAATTCACCCCTCCACTTT.

This clone was seen just once. This chain connects TRBV7-3 to TRBJ1-3, with TRBD1 identical over 7 bases. The germline V gene encodes CDR1 SGHTA and CDR2 FQGTGA. V lost 2 bases and J lost 0; bases outside the gene matches: 1. The CDR3 loop spans 15 amino acids. Here the CDR3 DNA reads TGTGCCAGCAGCTTACAGGGGGGCTCTGGAAACACCATATATTTT. Its protein product is CASSLQGGSGNTIYF. The variable domain in full, completed from reference TRBV7-3 and TRBJ1-3, reads GAGVSQTPSNKVTEKGKYVELRCDPISGHTALYWYRQSLGQGPEFLIYFQGTGAADDSGLPNDRFFAVRPEGSVSTLKIQRTERGDSAVYLCASSLQGGSGNTIYFGEGSWLTVV.

This sequence joins TRBV15 and TRBJ1-2, with a tentative D call TRBD1 (6 bases). The ends were cut back, 5 bases at V and 4 bases at J, with 20 bases in the middle. Looked up from germline, CDR1 is LNHNV and CDR2 is YYDKDF (reference sequence). The CDR3 runs to 16 residues. The CDR3 loop reads CATSRGRGGRAYGYTF. The CDR3 DNA follows: TGTGCCACCAGCCGCGGAAGGGGGGGGCGCGCCTATGGCTACACCTTC.

V gene TRBV5-6 combines with J gene TRBJ1-2, with D maybe TRBD1 (5 bases). Per germline, CDR1 SGHDT and CDR2 YYEEEE. Trimming left V 4 bases short and J 5 bases short, with 9 bases between. The CDR3 has 12 residues. CDR3 sequence reads: CASSPGLYGYTF. In nucleotides, the CDR3 is TGTGCCAGCAGCCCGGGACTTTATGGCTACACCTTC. The full variable domain, its missing parts supplied by reference TRBV5-6 and TRBJ1-2, is DAGVTQSPTHLIKTRGQQVTLRCSPKSGHDTVSWYQQALGQGPQFIFQYYEEEERQRGNFPDRFSGHQFPNYSSELNVNALLLGDSALYLCASSPGLYGYTFGSGTRLTVV.

The chain employs TRBV6-5 and TRBJ1-1; D perhaps matches TRBD1 (5 bases). The V end was cut by 0 bases, the J end by 3 bases, with 14 bases between. CDR3 length: 16 amino acids. The germline V gene encodes CDR1 MNHEY and CDR2 SVGAGI. The CDR3 reads CASSYSRRQGHTEAFF. The DNA for the CDR3 is TGTGCCAGCAGTTACTCGAGAAGGCAGGGCCACACTGAAGCTTTCTTT.

This clone has a single count. The V call is TRBV30, the J call TRBJ2-1; D perhaps matches TRBD2 (6 bases). V lost 2 bases and J lost 3, with 14 bases in between. The V gene's germline CDR1 is GTSNPN and CDR2 SVGIG (reference sequence). CDR3 size: 15 residues. The CDR3 loop reads CAWSRSSGLYNEQFF. In DNA form, the CDR3 reads TGTGCCTGGAGTAGGAGTAGCGGACTCTACAATGAGCAGTTCTTC. The variable domain in full, completed from reference TRBV30 and TRBJ2-1, reads SQTIHQWPATLVQPVGSPLSLECTVEGTSNPNLYWYRQAAGRGLQLLFYSVGIGQISSEVPQNLSASRPQDRQFILSSKKLLLSDSGFYLCAWSRSSGLYNEQFFGPGTRLTVL.

V gene TRBV5-1 combines with J gene TRBJ2-3, with TRBD2 matching 9 bases. The CDR3 is 15 residues long. Per germline, CDR1 SGHRS and CDR2 YFSETQ. V lost 0 bases to trimming and J lost 3 bases; unmatched junction nucleotides: 2. The DNA for the CDR3 is TGCGCCAGCAGCTTGGACCTAGCGGGAACAGATACGCAGTATTTT. This sequence encodes CASSLDLAGTDTQYF.

This clone has only one observation. The rearrangement uses TRBV23-1 and TRBJ1-4; 9 nucleotides line up with TRBD1. TRBV23-1 is reported as an ORF; its role is uncertain. The CDR3 spans 20 residues. The J segment lost 0 bases and the V segment lost 3 bases, leaving 14 bases of the junction unmatched. The CDR3 spells CASSHPRQGGLIATNEKLFF. CDR3 nucleotide sequence: TGCGCCAGCAGTCACCCCCGACAGGGGGGACTTATTGCAACTAATGAAAAACTGTTTTTT.

V and J are TRBV27 and TRBJ2-7; 8 nucleotides match TRBD1. The CDR3 has 17 residues. Per the germline V gene, CDR1 is MNHEY and CDR2 is SMNVEV (reference sequence). V shed 1 base and J 1 base; nucleotides not matched to a gene: 9. For the CDR3, the DNA is TGTGCCAGCAGTTTATTTGGGACAGGAGATTATTCCTACGAGCAGTACTTC. Its protein is CASSLFGTGDYSYEQYF.